The sequence of this TCR beta chain was determined in a study of metastatic and nonmetastatic thyroid tumors. As for the study in general: Peripheral blood and tumor or nodule samples from malignant and benign thyroid patients were compared. The study, taken as a whole, reports: It was reported that TCR beta diversity was significantly higher in malignant thyroid tumors than benign nodules, in blood and tumor.

Patients underwent thyroid surgery, and none had received any treatment before it. TCRdb re-called the PCR reads through MiXCR. The top ten clones hold less than 15% of a sample with around 5,000 clones, 25% to 30% of them seen once. V dropped 1 base and J dropped 5; count of bases not matched to a gene: 6. The CDR3 is made up of 16 amino acids. The germline CDR1 and CDR2 sequences are SGHAT and FQNNGV. In its sample, this clone is medium-sized. Its antigen is not identified. Input material: adjacent normal tissue. The chain carries TRBV11-2 and TRBJ2-5; 11 bases map to TRBD2. The sequence was collected from a female donor with papillary thyroid cancer or a benign thyroid nodule (not recorded which). Some clones in this sample may be carry-over from other donors' samples. CDR3 bases: TGTGCCAGCAGCTTAGCTCTACTAGCGGGAGAGGAGACCCAGTACTTC. This translates into CASSLALLAGEETQYF.